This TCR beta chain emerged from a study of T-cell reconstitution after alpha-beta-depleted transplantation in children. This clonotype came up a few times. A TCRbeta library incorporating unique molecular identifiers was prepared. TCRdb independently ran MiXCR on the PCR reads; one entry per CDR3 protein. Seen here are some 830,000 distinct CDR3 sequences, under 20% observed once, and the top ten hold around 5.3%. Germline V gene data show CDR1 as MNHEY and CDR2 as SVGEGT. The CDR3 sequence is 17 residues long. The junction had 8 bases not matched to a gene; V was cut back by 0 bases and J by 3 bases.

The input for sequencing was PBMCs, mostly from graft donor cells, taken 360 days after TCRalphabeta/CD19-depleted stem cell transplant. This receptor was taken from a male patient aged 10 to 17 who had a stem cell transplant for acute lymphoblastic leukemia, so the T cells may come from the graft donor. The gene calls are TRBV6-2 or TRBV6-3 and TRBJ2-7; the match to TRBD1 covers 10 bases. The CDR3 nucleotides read TGTGCCAGCAGTTACTCCCTTGTGGACAGGGGGGGCTACGAGCAGTACTTC. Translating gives CASSYSLVDRGGYEQYF.